Following are 20 T cell receptor beta chains from one sample sequenced in a study of CD8+CD57+ T cells in acquired aplastic anemia. TCR beta VDJ and CDR3 were profiled, and genomic DNA was the template. TCRdb independently ran MiXCR on the reads; one entry per CDR3 protein. The profile shows about 160,000 distinct CDR3 sequences, 71% of them singletons. Patients who underwent sequencing had shown CD8+CD57+ cell expansion by flow cytometry. Material for sequencing was sorted CD4+, CD8+, or CD8+CD57+ T cells (not recorded which) from PBMCs. The source of these receptors is a human donor with aplastic anemia.

This clonotype was counted between two and nine times. This chain uses TRBV7-2 with TRBJ1-1; a possible D gene is TRBD1 (6 bases). The CDR3 spans 13 residues. Germline loops: CDR1 SGHTA, CDR2 FQGNSA. V was pared by 6 bases and J by 4 bases, with 12 bases between. DNA of the CDR3: TGTGCCAGCAGTCTAGGGGGAGGCACTGAAGCTTTCTTT. Protein product: CASSLGGGTEAFF.

CDR3 nucleotides: TGTGCCAGCAGCTTACAGGGACGGGACTATGGCTACACCTTC. Translated: CASSLQGRDYGYTF. The chain employs TRBV7-8 and TRBJ1-2; D is possibly TRBD1 (5 bases). The CDR3 runs 14 residues. Germline V lookup: CDR1 SGHVS, CDR2 FQNEAQ. V was shortened by 2 bases and J by 3 bases, with 10 bases between the two germline ends. Together with reference TRBV7-8 and TRBJ1-2, the CDR3 gives the full variable domain: GAGVSQSPRYKVAKRGQDVALRCDPISGHVSLFWYQQALGQGPEFLTYFQNEAQLDKSGLPSDRFFAERPEGSVSTLKIQRTQQEDSAVYLCASSLQGRDYGYTFGSGTRLTVV.

This clonotype was seen many times. The chain combines TRBV6-4 with TRBJ2-2, with D uncertain. The V end was cut by 6 bases, the J end by 5 bases, with 16 bases between. Germline V gene sequence: CDR1 MRHNA, CDR2 SNTAGT. This CDR3 is built from 15 residues. Here the CDR3 DNA reads TGTGCCAGCAGCCCAGACCCCGGCGATACCGGGGAGCTGTTTTTT. Translated: CASSPDPGDTGELFF.

This chain connects TRBV19 to TRBJ1-5, with D hard to call. The germline V gene encodes CDR1 LNHDA and CDR2 SQIVND (reference sequence). This CDR3 has 13 residues. Trimming pared 6 bases from V and 4 bases from J, leaving 10 bases between. The CDR3 region is CASSIGQNQPQHF. CDR3 sequence (DNA): TGTGCCAGTAGCATCGGGCAGAATCAGCCCCAGCATTTT.

This chain joins TRBV9 and TRBJ2-1; D is possibly TRBD2 (6 bases). This CDR3 comprises 15 residues. V gave up 1 base and J gave up 7 bases, with 15 bases separating them. Germline assignment: CDR1 SGDLS and CDR2 YYNGEE. In DNA, the CDR3 is TGTGCCAGCAGCGTAAACGGAGGGCCTCGGAATGAGCAGTTCTTC. Protein product: CASSVNGGPRNEQFF.

This chain connects TRBV25-1 to TRBJ2-4, with 13 bases matching TRBD2. The CDR3 contains 16 residues. The V gene's germline CDR1 is MGHDK and CDR2 SYGVNS. J gave up 7 bases and V 4 bases, and 7 bases lay outside the gene matches. In DNA form, the CDR3 reads TGTGCCAGCAGTGCCGGGACTAGCGGGGCGACGAACATTCAGTACTTC. This sequence encodes CASSAGTSGATNIQYF.

This chain connects TRBV10-3 to TRBJ2-7, with D perhaps given as TRBD1 or TRBD2 (5 bases each). Per germline, CDR1 ENHRY and CDR2 SYGVKD. This CDR3 is 14 amino acids long. V lost 7 bases and J lost 2, with 15 bases in between. The CDR3 DNA is TGTGCCATCAAGAGGGACGGTTCAACCTACGAGCAGTACTTC. Translation gives CAIKRDGSTYEQYF.

Worth noting for this clonotype: Without the conserved terminal phenylalanine or tryptophan, this CDR3 likely stems from a read error. It is unclear where the CDR3 begins or ends on the DNA, so no DNA is shown, and the CDR3 is as TCRdb lists it. The CDR3 region is CSARDPPT. V gene TRBV20-1 combines with J gene TRBJ1-6. The germline gives CDR1 DFQATT, CDR2 SNEGSKA (reference sequence). The CDR3 length equals 8 residues, ends included.

This clonotype came up many times. V gene TRBV30 combines with J gene TRBJ2-7; TRBD1 is a possible D gene (5 bases). Per the germline V gene, CDR1 is GTSNPN and CDR2 is SVGIG (reference sequence). The germline V and J ends were trimmed by 3 bases and 4 bases, with 10 bases remaining between them. This CDR3 region has 12 residues. The chain's CDR3 is CAWSKGQYEQYF. The CDR3 DNA follows: TGTGCCTGGAGCAAGGGGCAGTACGAGCAGTACTTC.

This sequence joins TRBV20-1 and TRBJ1-3; D is unresolved. Germline V gene data show CDR1 as DFQATT and CDR2 as SNEGSKA (reference sequence). The CDR3 sequence is 12 residues long. Trimming removed 6 bases at V and 7 bases at J, with 13 bases between. CDR3: CSAGLSGNTIYF. DNA for the CDR3: TGCAGTGCCGGACTTAGTGGGAACACCATATATTTT.

The chain has TRBV24-1 and TRBJ2-5; D is unresolved. Germline V gene data show CDR1 as KGHDR and CDR2 as SFDVKD. This CDR3 contains 15 residues. V was shortened by 5 bases and J by 5 bases, with 17 bases between the two germline ends. The CDR3 sequence: CATSAGPSNRETQYF. CDR3 nucleotide sequence: TGTGCCACCAGTGCGGGCCCTTCTAATCGGGAGACCCAGTACTTC.

The CDR3 bases are TGTGCCAGCCGGACCGGGACAGGCTTCCAAGAGACCCAGTACTTC. Residues: CASRTGTGFQETQYF. This chain uses TRBV5-8 with TRBJ2-5; 8 bases map to TRBD1. The junction had 9 bases not matched to a gene; V was cut back by 7 bases and J by 1 base. The CDR3 contains 15 residues. The germline gives CDR1 SGHTS, CDR2 YDEGEE.

This clonotype was detected a few times. The chain links TRBV7-6 to TRBJ2-5; D unclear. The germline gives CDR1 SGHVS, CDR2 FNYEAQ. Deletions cut 3 bases from V and 0 bases from J, with 5 bases between. The length of the CDR3 is 13 residues. CDR3 loop: CASSLVYQETQYF. CDR3 sequence (DNA): TGTGCCAGCAGCTTGGTGTACCAAGAGACCCAGTACTTC. Full variable domain (missing parts from reference TRBV7-6 and TRBJ2-5): GAGVSQSPRYKVTKRGQDVALRCDPISGHVSLYWYRQALGQGPEFLTYFNYEAQQDKSGLPNDRFSAERPEGSISTLTIQRTEQRDSAMYRCASSLVYQETQYFGPGTRLLVL.

The chain uses TRBV24-1 and TRBJ1-2, with D uncertain. Germline V lookup: CDR1 KGHDR, CDR2 SFDVKD. The V gene lost 11 bases and the J gene lost 9 bases, with 24 bases spanning the gap. CDR3 length: 14 amino acids. The CDR3 sequence: CASSDGLLVPRYTF. The DNA for the CDR3 is TGTGCCAGCTCAGATGGACTCCTCGTTCCACGCTACACCTTC.

This clonotype was picked up one time. V and J are TRBV12-3 or TRBV12-4 and TRBJ2-1, with 7 bases lining up with TRBD1. There are 16 residues in the CDR3. V lost 2 bases and J lost 0; bases outside the gene matches: 4. Written as DNA, the CDR3 is TGTGCCAGCAGTTTACCGGGACAGATCTCCTACAATGAGCAGTTCTTC. Translating it yields CASSLPGQISYNEQFF.

V is TRBV2 and J is TRBJ2-3; 8 nucleotides agree with TRBD2. J lost 2 bases, V lost 9 bases, and 7 bases had no gene match. The CDR3 has 14 residues. CDR1 and CDR2 from the germline V gene are SNHLY and FYNNEI. The CDR3 is CARTGGPDTDTQYF. For the CDR3, the DNA is TGTGCCAGAACGGGGGGGCCAGACACAGATACGCAGTATTTT. Full variable domain (remainder filled in from reference TRBV2 and TRBJ2-3): EPEVTQTPSHQVTQMGQEVILRCVPISNHLYFYWYRQILGQKVEFLVSFYNNEISEKSEIFDDQFSVERPDGSNFTLKIRSTKLEDSAMYFCARTGGPDTDTQYFGPGTRLTVL.

V is TRBV5-4 and J is TRBJ2-7; perhaps TRBD1 as D (6 bases). Trimming stripped 1 base from V and 3 bases from J, with 14 bases between. The CDR3 sequence is 15 residues long. Germline-derived CDR1 and CDR2 are SGHNT and YYREEE (reference sequence). CDR3 region: CASSLRGTQNYEQYF. The CDR3 nucleotides read TGTGCCAGCAGCTTGAGAGGGACACAAAACTACGAGCAGTACTTC.

The V and J genes are TRBV19 and TRBJ1-5; weak D call: TRBD1 (5 bases). Germline CDR1 reads LNHDA; CDR2 reads SQIVND (reference sequence). Trimming shortened V by 6 bases and J by 7 bases, and 19 bases separated the two germline ends. The CDR3 extends over 15 amino acids. CDR3 region: CASSSIMGGTQPQHF. CDR3 nucleotide sequence: TGTGCCAGTAGCTCGATAATGGGAGGGACGCAGCCCCAGCATTTT.

V and J are TRBV7-8 and TRBJ2-5, with TRBD1 as a possible D gene (6 bases). V was shortened by 5 bases and J by 1 base, with 17 bases between the two germline ends. CDR1 is SGHVS and CDR2 is FQNEAQ in the germline V gene. The CDR3 loop spans 16 amino acids. The CDR3 DNA is TGTGCCAGCAGCGGCGGCGTGGGGGCCTTCCAAGAGACCCAGTACTTC. It yields the protein CASSGGVGAFQETQYF. Full variable domain (outside the CDR3, taken from reference TRBV7-8 and TRBJ2-5): GAGVSQSPRYKVAKRGQDVALRCDPISGHVSLFWYQQALGQGPEFLTYFQNEAQLDKSGLPSDRFFAERPEGSVSTLKIQRTQQEDSAVYLCASSGGVGAFQETQYFGPGTRLLVL.

V is TRBV20-1 and J is TRBJ1-2, with no clear D. Per the germline V gene, CDR1 is DFQATT and CDR2 is SNEGSKA (reference sequence). This CDR3 has 13 residues. V lost 5 bases and J 4 bases, leaving 14 bases between the germline ends. In nucleotides, the CDR3 is TGCAGTGCTGGCTCGGCAGCGGTCTATGGCTACACCTTC. Its translation is CSAGSAAVYGYTF.